Listed here is a single T cell receptor beta chain. This receptor's antigen is unknown. No clone much larger than this one lies a single base away; base qualities are absent. TCRbeta CDR3 regions were amplified from genomic DNA by means of the immunoSEQ Assay, a bias-controlled multiplex PCR. The paper's processing steps were these. Nucleated cell counts per sample were estimated from amplification of reference gene primers within the assay. To quantify the absolute abundance of each unique TCRbeta CDR3 rearrangement, sequence reads were collapsed and filtered. For each sample, productive Simpson clonality was calculated as the square root of Simpson's diversity index across productive rearrangements. TCRdb re-hosts the immuneACCESS table, in-frame sequences only. Its copies lack some clones; in the studies checked, an unresolved V gene accounts for under half of them, and the cause for the rest is not known. The V and J calls and the clone size are those of that table, but D and trimming were determined from the DNA. The sample has about 260,000 clones on record, approximately 86% of them singletons. The ten top clones hold roughly 9.8% of the sample.

This sample stems from a study of blood T cell repertoires in COVID-19 (dated by TCRdb to 2020 to 2021). Context from the whole study: Samples covering the acute and convalescent phases of COVID-19 were provided by collaborators in the United States, Italy and Spain. A freely available public database, intended as a resource for researchers studying the immune response to SARS-CoV-2, is where the repertoires were released. The dataset comprised deeply sampled blood TCRbeta repertoires from subjects exposed to, actively infected with, or recovered from COVID-19. Sample metadata almost always included a de-identified subject ID, COVID-19 status, age in years and sex. HLA class I and class II types, where available, came from metadata supplied by the sample provider rather than from assay-based typing. Samples were obtained from the ongoing ImmuneRACE study (first 160 participants) and from 1,200 or so subjects provided by 6 global collaborators. The prospective study material was composed of cDNA or gDNA derived from T cells, B-cell-depleted T cells, or PBMCs.

Beyond this particular receptor, the publication reports: The quantity of clinical and demographic metadata differed by source and by participant and was supplied without curation.

The CDR3, cysteine through phenylalanine, is 16 amino acids long. Kept here is only the CDR3 DNA, which spans 48 bases and is read in frame from base 1. The germline V gene (reference sequence) yields LNHDA for CDR1 and SQIVND for CDR2. Relative to germline, V is missing 5 bases and J is missing 4 bases, with 9 bases of the junction outside any gene match. Samples from volunteer blood donors who had recovered from COVID-19 were contributed by a second Seattle source. Each collaborating institution followed its own protocols to collect whole blood in K2EDTA tubes. For TCRbeta analysis, collaborators shipped samples as frozen whole blood, isolated PBMCs, or DNA extracted from either of those sample types.

The source of this sequence is a man aged 40-50 years who had recovered from COVID-19. The chain employs TRBV19 and TRBJ1-5; 9 central bases correspond to TRBD1. Material: peripheral blood. The DNA is as follows: TGTGCCAGTAGTCAGAAGACAGGGGGAGGTAATCAGCCCCAGCATTTT. Its coded protein is CASSQKTGGGNQPQHF.